A single sample gave rise to the 4 T cell receptor beta chains below, sequenced in a study of shared clonotypes between healthy human individuals. Using immunoSEQ multiplex PCR, the repertoire was profiled, and TCRdb retains in-frame clones only, with some absent. This sample carries approximately 2.5 million clones, more than 80% of them seen once, and the ten largest clones take roughly 0.13%. Source material: naive CD4+ T cells sorted from blood. Subset here: CD45RA+ positively selected. These receptors all come from a man between 18 and 35 years old in good health.

The chain recombines TRBV6-1 with TRBJ1-2; no clear D gene. V was cut by 0 bases and J by 0 bases, with 8 bases left in between. This CDR3 is 15 amino acids long. Germline CDR1 is MNHNS and CDR2 is SASEGT. This chain's CDR3 is CASSEAGWANYGYTF. For the CDR3, the DNA is TGTGCCAGCAGTGAAGCTGGCTGGGCTAACTATGGCTACACCTTC.

The chain couples TRBV29-1 to TRBJ2-6, with D perhaps given as TRBD1 or TRBD2 (7 bases each). The germline gives CDR1 SQVTM, CDR2 ANQGSEA. The V end lost 7 bases, the J end lost 0 bases, and 16 bases lay between the germline ends. The CDR3 totals 16 residues. The CDR3, as DNA: TGCAGCGCAGCGGGACAGATACGCTCTGGGGCCAACGTCCTGACTTTC. This encodes CSAAGQIRSGANVLTF.

This sequence joins TRBV25-1 and TRBJ1-5; D uncertain. Germline assignment: CDR1 MGHDK and CDR2 SYGVNS. The CDR3 spans 14 residues. V dropped 2 bases and J dropped 1 base, with 6 bases sitting between them. The CDR3 nucleotides read TGTGCCAGCAGTGAAGCAAGGAGCAATCAGCCCCAGCATTTT. Translating it yields CASSEARSNQPQHF.

This rearrangement joins TRBV5-1 to TRBJ2-3; maybe TRBD1 (6 bases). CDR1 and CDR2 (germline): SGHRS, YFSETQ. The CDR3 loop spans 13 amino acids. V lost 7 bases and J 3 bases, leaving 12 bases between the germline ends. CDR3: CASQQGTTDTQYF. Here the CDR3 DNA reads TGCGCCAGCCAGCAGGGGACGACAGATACGCAGTATTTT.